This TCR beta chain was identified during a study of blood T cell repertoires in COVID-19. Study overall: Sample material is recorded as cDNA or gDNA derived from T cells, B-cell-depleted T cells, or PBMCs.

The V and J ends lost 0 bases and 1 base, in that order; junction bases with no gene match: 3. CDR1 and CDR2 from the germline V gene are SGDLS and YYNGEE. There are 16 residues in the CDR3. The authors' processing: It was from reference gene primer amplification that nucleated cell counts were estimated. Assay used: immunoSEQ multiplex PCR; TCRdb lists only in-frame clones, some missing. V and J calls and clone size are as listed in that table; D and trimming were resolved from the DNA. The table has over 90,000 clones, approximately 84% seen once. The source material was peripheral blood. V gene TRBV9 combines with J gene TRBJ2-3; 9 bases agree with TRBD2. This sequence was found in a man in his forties with active or convalescent COVID-19. CDR3 bases: TGTGCCAGCAGCGTAGATCAGCGGGGGGGCACAGATACGCAGTATTTT. Protein: CASSVDQRGGTDTQYF. The whole variable domain, filled in from reference TRBV9 and TRBJ2-3, reads DSGVTQTPKHLITATGQRVTLRCSPRSGDLSVYWYQQSLDQGLQFLIQYYNGEERAKGNILERFSAQQFPDLHSELNLSSLELGDSALYFCASSVDQRGGTDTQYFGPGTRLTVL.